The 31 T cell receptor beta chains below all came from one sample that was sequenced in a study of T cell changes during pregnancy in multiple sclerosis. The protocol was immunoSEQ multiplex PCR, while the TCRdb copy is restricted to in-frame clones and leaves out a portion. Of about 30,000 clones detected, approximately 94% appear once; the ten largest clones hold 0.43%. The material was CD4+ T cells from peripheral blood mononuclear cells, obtained after pregnancy. The source of these receptors is a female donor with multiple sclerosis, enrolled in a pregnancy study.

This chain joins TRBV11-1 and TRBJ2-5, with D tentatively TRBD1 (5 bases). This CDR3 has 17 residues. Germline CDR1 SGHAT, CDR2 FQDESV (reference sequence). The V gene lost 4 bases and the J gene lost 1 base, with 19 bases spanning the gap. The CDR3 sequence is CASSSNGHLTPQETQYF. The CDR3 DNA follows: TGTGCCAGCAGCTCGAACGGACACCTTACTCCCCAAGAGACCCAGTACTTC.

This chain connects TRBV18 to TRBJ2-7; 10 nucleotides line up with TRBD2. The CDR3 has 14 amino acids. V shed 6 bases, J shed 8 bases, and the junction held 10 bases outside the gene matches. Per germline, CDR1 KGHSH and CDR2 LQKENI. In nucleotides, the CDR3 is TGTGCCAGCTCGTCCGGGACTAGCGCCTCCAAGCAGTACTTC. This translates into CASSSGTSASKQYF.

V is TRBV5-1 and J is TRBJ1-3; tentatively, D is TRBD1 (6 bases). Trimming removed 0 bases at V and 3 bases at J, with 10 bases between. The length of the CDR3 is 15 residues. Per germline, CDR1 SGHRS and CDR2 YFSETQ. The CDR3 DNA reads TGCGCCAGCAGCTTGGACAGGGCGTTTGGAAACACCATATATTTT. It is translated as CASSLDRAFGNTIYF.

This rearrangement joins TRBV19 to TRBJ2-1; the D gene is possibly TRBD2 (6 bases). The CDR3 is 12 amino acids. Trimming left V 5 bases short and J 10 bases short, with 12 bases between. Germline V lookup: CDR1 LNHDA, CDR2 SQIVND (reference sequence). The DNA of the CDR3 is TGTGCCAGTAGTCCCTATCGGGGGGAGCAGTTCTTC. Amino acids: CASSPYRGEQFF.

CDR3 nucleotides: TGTGCCAGCAGCCGGGGGGGCGCGGTATATAACTATGGCTACACCTTC. Translating it yields CASSRGGAVYNYGYTF. The chain uses TRBV4-2 and TRBJ1-2; D is possibly TRBD1 (6 bases). Germline CDR1 LGHNA, CDR2 YNFKEQ. This CDR3 spans 16 amino acids. V was pared by 4 bases and J by 1 base, with 16 bases between.

The chain uses TRBV4-3 and TRBJ2-7, with TRBD1 matching over 7 bases. Trimming took 4 bases from V and 5 from J; bases not matched to a gene: 11. This CDR3 is built from 15 residues. Germline V gene data show CDR1 as LGHNA and CDR2 as YSLEER. The CDR3 spells CASSRQATGSHEQYF. The CDR3 coding sequence is TGCGCCAGCAGCCGCCAGGCGACAGGGAGCCACGAGCAGTACTTC.

This chain connects TRBV14 to TRBJ1-1, with D possibly matching TRBD1 (6 bases). Germline V CDR1 and CDR2: SGHDN, FVKESK. With 0 bases removed from V and 1 base from J, the gap between germline ends came to 12 bases. CDR3 length: 16 residues. This chain's CDR3 is CASSQDIRGQNTEAFF. In DNA, the CDR3 is TGTGCCAGCAGCCAAGATATAAGGGGACAGAACACTGAAGCTTTCTTT.

This clone was seen just once. The chain joins TRBV30 to TRBJ1-6; 8 positions agree with TRBD1. The CDR3 runs to 15 residues. V was pared by 3 bases and J by 10 bases, with 11 bases of the junction left unmatched. In germline, CDR1 is GTSNPN, CDR2 SVGIG (reference sequence). The CDR3 reads CAWSAQQGAWSPLHF. The CDR3 region has the DNA TGTGCCTGGAGCGCACAGCAGGGGGCTTGGTCACCCCTCCACTTT. The whole variable domain, filled in from reference TRBV30 and TRBJ1-6, reads SQTIHQWPATLVQPVGSPLSLECTVEGTSNPNLYWYRQAAGRGLQLLFYSVGIGQISSEVPQNLSASRPQDRQFILSSKKLLLSDSGFYLCAWSAQQGAWSPLHFGNGTRLTVT.

The chain employs TRBV18 and TRBJ1-3, with 7 bases aligning to TRBD1. The germline gives CDR1 KGHSH, CDR2 LQKENI. Unmatched junction bases numbered 16, after V lost 3 bases and J lost 5 bases. The CDR3 consists of 18 residues. CDR3 DNA: TGTGCCAGCTCACCCTCCGTGACAGGGCCCCAGGGCAGAAACACCATATATTTT. This gives the protein CASSPSVTGPQGRNTIYF.

V gene TRBV28 combines with J gene TRBJ1-2; D ambiguous. The V gene's germline CDR1 is MDHEN and CDR2 SYDVKM. The V end lost 7 bases, the J end lost 5 bases, and 17 bases lay between the germline ends. This CDR3 is 14 amino acids long. CDR3 nucleotides: TGTGCCAGCATGGGCGTCGGCAGTCAGTATGGCTACACCTTC. This translates into CASMGVGSQYGYTF.

The chain employs TRBV5-1 and TRBJ2-5, with 7 bases that match TRBD1. Trimming at V came to 2 bases and at J to 7 bases, leaving 8 bases not matched to a gene. The germline V gene encodes CDR1 SGHRS and CDR2 YFSETQ. The CDR3 length is 14 residues. The CDR3 spells CASSFGQELATQYF. The CDR3 DNA sequence: TGCGCCAGCAGCTTCGGACAGGAGCTGGCGACCCAGTACTTC.

This clone was picked up one time. The rearrangement links TRBV2 to TRBJ1-1, with TRBD1 identical over 7 bases. CDR3 length: 13 amino acids. With V trimmed by 6 bases and J by 6 bases, 7 bases remained unmatched. Germline V gene data show CDR1 as SNHLY and CDR2 as FYNNEI. The CDR3 DNA reads as TGTGCCAGCAGGGCACAGGGGAGGCCTGAAGCTTTCTTT. Translating it yields CASRAQGRPEAFF.

The rearrangement links TRBV6-5 to TRBJ2-3, with 7 bases matching TRBD2. The V segment lost 0 bases and the J segment 2 bases; nucleotides outside the gene matches: 5. Germline lookup yields CDR1 MNHEY and CDR2 SVGAGI. The CDR3 spans 16 residues. The CDR3 DNA reads TGTGCCAGCAGTTACTCTACTAGCGCTGCCACAGATACGCAGTATTTT. It yields the protein CASSYSTSAATDTQYF.

This sequence joins TRBV10-3 and TRBJ2-1; 8 bases map to TRBD1. The trim removed 7 bases at V and 6 bases at J, leaving 8 bases unmatched. Germline CDR1 and CDR2: ENHRY and SYGVKD. The CDR3 runs to 14 residues. CDR3 DNA: TGTGCCATCAATCCGGGTCAGGGGGCCAATGAGCAGTTCTTC. This encodes CAINPGQGANEQFF.

The DNA for the CDR3 is TGTGCCAGCTCCCTGGACAGGGGAAAATATGGCTACACCTTC. This translates into CASSLDRGKYGYTF. The chain has TRBV2 and TRBJ1-2, with 9 bases matching TRBD1. The CDR3 spans 14 residues. V lost 8 bases to trimming and J lost 5 bases; unmatched junction nucleotides: 9. CDR1 and CDR2 from the germline V gene are SNHLY and FYNNEI.

This clone was counted once. This sequence joins TRBV5-4 and TRBJ2-7, with 9 bases that match TRBD2. Germline V lookup: CDR1 SGHNT, CDR2 YYREEE (reference sequence). V was pared by 4 bases and J by 7 bases, with 9 bases of the junction left unmatched. The CDR3 is 14 residues long. The CDR3 protein is CASSNQLAGLEQYF. CDR3 bases: TGTGCCAGCAGCAACCAACTAGCGGGTCTAGAGCAGTACTTC.

The rearrangement joins TRBV19 to TRBJ2-5, with 8 bases fitting TRBD2. V lost 3 bases, J lost 2 bases, and 11 bases stayed unmatched. The CDR3 consists of 17 residues. The germline CDR1 and CDR2 sequences are LNHDA and SQIVND (reference sequence). The CDR3 region has the DNA TGTGCCAGTAGTATGGGGCAGGCGGGAGGCCTACAAGAGACCCAGTACTTC. It translates to CASSMGQAGGLQETQYF. Filled out from reference TRBV19 and TRBJ2-5, the complete variable domain reads DGGITQSPKYLFRKEGQNVTLSCEQNLNHDAMYWYRQDPGQGLRLIYYSQIVNDFQKGDIAEGYSVSREKKESFPLTVTSAQKNPTAFYLCASSMGQAGGLQETQYFGPGTRLLVL.

The rearrangement uses TRBV5-3 and TRBJ1-2; possibly TRBD1 for D (5 bases). TRBV5-3 is an ORF for which the function is uncertain. There are 15 residues in the CDR3. V was trimmed by 3 bases and J by 2 bases, leaving 14 bases between them. CDR3 in DNA: TGTGCCAGAAGCTGGGGGGGGGTGGTAAACTATGGCTACACCTTC. It encodes CARSWGGVVNYGYTF.

This clone occurred once. The rearrangement uses TRBV4-3 and TRBJ2-7; TRBD2 is a possible D gene (6 bases). CDR1 and CDR2 (germline): LGHNA, YSLEER. There are 16 residues in the CDR3. V was cut by 4 bases and J by 11 bases, with 27 bases left in between. This CDR3 reads CASSRLRDRAFVGEYF. CDR3 nucleotide sequence: TGCGCCAGCAGCCGCTTGCGGGACCGCGCCTTTGTGGGCGAGTACTTC.

The J gene is TRBJ2-2, the V gene TRBV10-3; 7 nucleotides line up with TRBD2. CDR3 length: 13 amino acids. Per the germline V gene, CDR1 is ENHRY and CDR2 is SYGVKD. V was pared by 9 bases and J by 1 base, with 2 bases of the junction left unmatched. The CDR3, as DNA: TGTGCCATTAGCGGGTGGAACACCGGGGAGCTGTTTTTT. It encodes CAISGWNTGELFF.

The CDR3 sequence: CASSLFPAGGLKSTDTQYF. DNA of the CDR3: TGCGCCAGCAGCTTGTTTCCAGCGGGGGGCCTTAAAAGCACAGATACGCAGTATTTT. V usage is TRBV5-1 and J usage is TRBJ2-3; TRBD2 agrees at 9 bases. The CDR3 extends over 19 amino acids. The V segment lost 1 base and the J segment 0 bases; nucleotides outside the gene matches: 12. Per the germline V gene, CDR1 is SGHRS and CDR2 is YFSETQ.

This clone was seen just once. The rearrangement uses TRBV7-3 and TRBJ2-2; the match to TRBD1 covers 9 bases. The ends lost 0 bases at V and 4 bases at J; junction bases unmatched: 9. The CDR3 runs 18 residues. Germline V gene sequence: CDR1 SGHTA, CDR2 FQGTGA. In DNA form, the CDR3 reads TGTGCCAGCAGCTTAACGCCACAGGGGGCGCGGGGCACCGGGGAGCTGTTTTTT. This sequence encodes CASSLTPQGARGTGELFF.

The chain links TRBV2 to TRBJ2-5; D may be TRBD1 (6 bases). Per the germline V gene, CDR1 is SNHLY and CDR2 is FYNNEI. V lost 5 bases, J lost 2 bases, and 12 bases lay in between. CDR3 size: 14 residues. The CDR3 is CASSLRTGQETQYF. The CDR3 DNA follows: TGTGCCAGCAGTCTGAGAACAGGGCAAGAGACCCAGTACTTC.

The chain has TRBV19 and TRBJ1-1; 10 bases agree with TRBD1. CDR1 is LNHDA and CDR2 is SQIVND in the germline V gene (reference sequence). The CDR3 runs 15 residues. The V gene end was trimmed by 6 bases and the J gene end by 4 bases; junction bases not matched to a gene: 8. The CDR3 nucleotides are TGTGCCAGTAGCGTGACAGGGGGCGGAAGCACTGAAGCTTTCTTT. Translated, it gives CASSVTGGGSTEAFF.

V usage is TRBV11-2 and J usage is TRBJ2-2; D may be TRBD2 (6 bases). Germline CDR1 and CDR2: SGHAT and FQNNGV. This CDR3 is 17 amino acids long. The V end was cut by 7 bases, the J end by 5 bases, with 23 bases between. In nucleotides, the CDR3 is TGTGCCAGCACCAAAGGCCCCCACGGGAGATGGACCGGGGAGCTGTTTTTT. Its translation: CASTKGPHGRWTGELFF. The full variable domain, completed using reference TRBV11-2 and TRBJ2-2, is EAGVAQSPRYKIIEKRQSVAFWCNPISGHATLYWYQQILGQGPKLLIQFQNNGVVDDSQLPKDRFSAERLKGVDSTLKIQPAKLEDSAVYLCASTKGPHGRWTGELFFGEGSRLTVL.

The chain couples TRBV15 to TRBJ1-1, with D uncertain. V dropped 0 bases and J dropped 2 bases, with 4 bases sitting between them. CDR1 LNHNV and CDR2 YYDKDF come from the germline V gene (reference sequence). The length of the CDR3 is 13 residues. The CDR3 sequence: CATSRDLNTEAFF. DNA for the CDR3: TGTGCCACCAGCAGAGATCTCAACACTGAAGCTTTCTTT.

This chain joins TRBV30 and TRBJ2-5, with D perhaps matching TRBD1 (5 bases). The V end lost 5 bases, the J end lost 1 base, and 8 bases lay between the germline ends. Germline CDR1 GTSNPN, CDR2 SVGIG (reference sequence). The CDR3 has 12 amino acids. CDR3 sequence (DNA): TGTGCCTGGGGGGCGGCCCAAGAGACCCAGTACTTC. Its protein is CAWGAAQETQYF.

This chain connects TRBV10-3 to TRBJ2-5, with 10 bases lining up with TRBD2. The CDR3 spans 16 residues. CDR1 and CDR2 (germline): ENHRY, SYGVKD. Trimming removed 4 bases from V and 2 bases from J; junction bases left unmatched: 7. CDR3 in DNA: TGTGCCATCAGTGGATCTAGCGGGGGAGTACAAGAGACCCAGTACTTC. Translated, it gives CAISGSSGGVQETQYF.

V gene TRBV27 combines with J gene TRBJ1-1, with D uncertain. V was shortened by 0 bases and J by 5 bases, with 10 bases between the two germline ends. In germline, CDR1 is MNHEY, CDR2 SMNVEV (reference sequence). The CDR3 is made up of 14 amino acids. CDR3 sequence: CASSLSPEGTEAFF. In DNA, the CDR3 is TGTGCCAGCAGTTTATCGCCCGAGGGAACTGAAGCTTTCTTT.

This clone came up once. The rearrangement joins TRBV29-1 to TRBJ2-1; 11 positions agree with TRBD2. Germline V CDR1 and CDR2: SQVTM, ANQGSEA. The trim removed 5 bases at V and 5 bases at J, leaving 5 bases unmatched. CDR3 size: 14 residues. The CDR3 sequence is CSVHTSGRNNEQFF. CDR3 in DNA: TGCAGCGTTCACACTAGCGGGAGAAACAATGAGCAGTTCTTC.

V gene TRBV7-9 combines with J gene TRBJ2-1; 7 bases are shared with TRBD1. The CDR3 runs 14 residues. The J segment lost 6 bases and the V segment lost 4 bases, leaving 6 bases of the junction unmatched. Germline CDR1 is SEHNR and CDR2 is FQNEAQ (reference sequence). CDR3 bases: TGTGCCAGCAGCTCCTCCGGGACAGTCAATGAGCAGTTCTTC. This gives the protein CASSSSGTVNEQFF.